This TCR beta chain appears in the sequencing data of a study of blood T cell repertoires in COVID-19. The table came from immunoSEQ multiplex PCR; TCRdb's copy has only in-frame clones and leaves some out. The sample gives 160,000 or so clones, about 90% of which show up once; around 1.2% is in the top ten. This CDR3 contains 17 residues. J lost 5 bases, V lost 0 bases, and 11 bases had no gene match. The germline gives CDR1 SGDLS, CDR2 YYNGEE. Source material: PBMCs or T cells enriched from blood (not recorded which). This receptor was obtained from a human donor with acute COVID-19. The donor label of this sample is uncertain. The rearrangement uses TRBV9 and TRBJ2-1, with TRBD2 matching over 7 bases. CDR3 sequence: CASSVEDWAGENNEQFF. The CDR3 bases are TGTGCCAGCAGCGTAGAAGATTGGGCGGGGGAGAACAATGAGCAGTTCTTC.